One and the same sample provided the 8 T cell receptor beta chains below, sequenced in a study of neoadjuvant anti-PD-1 for oral cavity cancer. Here immunoSEQ multiplex PCR was the method, and the copy in TCRdb shows in-frame clones only, minus some. The data contain about 61,000 clones, more than 60% of them singletons. The sequencing used PBMCs, collected before nivolumab (anti-PD-1) treatment. The receptors were gathered from a person between 40 and 85 years old with oral cavity squamous cell carcinoma.

The chain joins TRBV29-1 to TRBJ1-1; possibly TRBD1 for D (6 bases). This CDR3 has 12 amino acids. The V gene lost 6 bases and the J gene lost 4 bases, with 12 bases spanning the gap. From germline, CDR1 is SQVTM and CDR2 ANQGSEA. The CDR3 protein is CSVIQGATEAFF. DNA of the CDR3: TGCAGCGTAATACAGGGTGCCACTGAAGCTTTCTTT.

The gene calls are TRBV2 and TRBJ1-1, with D perhaps matching TRBD1 (5 bases). The V and J ends lost 6 bases and 1 base respectively, with 18 bases between them. The germline V gene has CDR1 SNHLY and CDR2 FYNNEI. The CDR3 is 16 amino acids. In DNA, the CDR3 is TGTGCCAGCAGACCCCGGGACGGATCTAAGAACACTGAAGCTTTCTTT. It is translated as CASRPRDGSKNTEAFF.

The CDR3 loop is CASSQRAGTGGEKLFF. In DNA, the CDR3 is TGTGCCAGCAGCCAGAGAGCCGGGACAGGGGGTGAAAAACTGTTTTTT. The genes are TRBV7-8 and TRBJ1-4; 11 bases align to TRBD1. The CDR3 is 16 amino acids. The germline V gene encodes CDR1 SGHVS and CDR2 FQNEAQ. V was clipped by 5 bases and J by 7 bases; unmatched bases: 9.

This clone came up a few times. This chain joins TRBV25-1 and TRBJ1-1; 9 bases line up with TRBD1. The junction had 8 bases not matched to a gene; V was cut back by 9 bases and J by 0 bases. The CDR3 consists of 15 residues. The germline V gene has CDR1 MGHDK and CDR2 SYGVNS. The CDR3 spells CASGQGTSMNTEAFF. In DNA, the CDR3 is TGTGCCAGTGGACAGGGGACTTCGATGAACACTGAAGCTTTCTTT.

This chain connects TRBV9 to TRBJ2-7; 10 nucleotides agree with TRBD2. Germline lookup yields CDR1 SGDLS and CDR2 YYNGEE. The CDR3 sequence is 16 residues long. V trimming: 4 bases; J trimming: 0 bases; junction bases outside the gene matches: 7. CDR3 in DNA: TGTGCCAGCAGCATCGGACTAGCGGATAGCTCCTACGAGCAGTACTTC. It translates to CASSIGLADSSYEQYF.

V and J are TRBV11-2 and TRBJ2-1, with 10 positions matching TRBD2. CDR1 is SGHAT and CDR2 is FQNNGV in the germline V gene. V dropped 4 bases and J dropped 2; count of bases not matched to a gene: 2. The CDR3 runs 15 residues. The CDR3 spells CASSSTSGAYNEQFF. The DNA of the CDR3 is TGTGCCAGCAGCTCAACTAGCGGGGCCTACAATGAGCAGTTCTTC.

J is TRBJ1-1 and V is TRBV6-6; no firm D call. V gave up 0 bases and J gave up 4 bases, with 9 bases separating them. CDR1 is MNHNY and CDR2 is SVGAGI in the germline V gene (reference sequence). The CDR3 is made up of 14 amino acids. CDR3: CASSYSSGGTEAFF. The CDR3 bases are TGTGCCAGCAGTTACTCGAGTGGAGGCACTGAAGCTTTCTTT.

This clone was seen just once. The chain employs TRBV5-1 and TRBJ1-1; TRBD1 agrees at 7 bases. The CDR3 extends over 15 amino acids. Germline loops: CDR1 SGHRS, CDR2 YFSETQ. Germline trimming cut 4 bases from V and 5 bases from J; bases unmatched to any gene: 11. The CDR3 reads CASSVVPGGVTEAFF. The CDR3 bases are TGCGCCAGCAGCGTTGTTCCAGGGGGAGTGACTGAAGCTTTCTTT.